The 2 T cell receptor beta chains presented below share a single source sample, sequenced in a study of T cells after yellow fever vaccination. MiXCR, run by TCRdb on the 5' RACE reads, gives a single entry per CDR3 protein. The data hold about 400,000 distinct CDR3 sequences, with over 5% observed a single time. The sequenced sample was PBMCs, obtained 5 days after the yellow fever booster vaccination. The origin of the receptors is a man aged 25-45 years who received the YFV17D yellow fever vaccine.

This chain connects TRBV11-2 to TRBJ2-7; 10 bases align to TRBD1. The CDR3 runs to 15 residues. The junction had 11 bases not matched to a gene; V was cut back by 5 bases and J by 7 bases. The germline CDR1 and CDR2 sequences are SGHAT and FQNNGV. This chain's CDR3 is CASSPRQGALEEQYF. The CDR3 bases are TGTGCCAGCAGCCCCCGACAGGGGGCTTTGGAAGAGCAGTACTTC.

A few counts support this clonotype. The chain has TRBV20-1 and TRBJ2-6, with D unresolved. Germline V gene data show CDR1 as DFQATT and CDR2 as SNEGSKA (reference sequence). The CDR3 runs 14 residues. Trimming pared 5 bases from V and 4 bases from J, leaving 12 bases between. The CDR3 nucleotides are TGCAGTGCTCGACCTTTCTCCGGGGCCAACGTCCTGACTTTC. Translated: CSARPFSGANVLTF.